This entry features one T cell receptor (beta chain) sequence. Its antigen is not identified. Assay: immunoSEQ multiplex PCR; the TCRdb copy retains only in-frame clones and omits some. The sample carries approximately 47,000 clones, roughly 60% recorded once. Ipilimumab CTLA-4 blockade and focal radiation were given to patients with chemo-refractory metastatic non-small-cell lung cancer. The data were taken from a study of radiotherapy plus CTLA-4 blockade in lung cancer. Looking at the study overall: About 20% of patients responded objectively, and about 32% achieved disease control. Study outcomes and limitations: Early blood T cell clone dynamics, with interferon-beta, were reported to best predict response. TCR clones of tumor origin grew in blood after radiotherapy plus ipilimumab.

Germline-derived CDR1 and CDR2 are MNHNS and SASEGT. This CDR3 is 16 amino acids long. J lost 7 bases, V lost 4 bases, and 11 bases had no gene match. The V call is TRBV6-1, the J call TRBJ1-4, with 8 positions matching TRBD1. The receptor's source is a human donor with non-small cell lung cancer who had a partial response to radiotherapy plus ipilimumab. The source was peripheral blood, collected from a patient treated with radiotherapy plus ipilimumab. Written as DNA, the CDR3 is TGTGCCAGCAGTGGACGTCTCGGACAGGGTGGTGAAAAACTGTTTTTT. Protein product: CASSGRLGQGGEKLFF.